This T cell receptor (beta chain) is drawn from a study of blood T cell repertoires in COVID-19. Study-level information: The origin of the acute and convalescent COVID-19 samples was the United States, Italy and Spain. The analysed material was cDNA or gDNA that came from T cells, B-cell-depleted T cells, or PBMCs.

Authors' processing steps: Amplifying reference gene primers gave estimates of nucleated cell counts. Using immunoSEQ multiplex PCR, the repertoire was profiled, and TCRdb retains in-frame clones only, with some absent. V and J calls plus clone size are reproduced from that table; the DNA served to infer D and trimming. This table holds about 55,000 clones, around nine tenths found once. The V end lost 1 base, the J end lost 2 bases, and 12 bases lay between the germline ends. Per the germline V gene, CDR1 is LGHDT and CDR2 is YNNKEL (reference sequence). The CDR3 loop spans 15 amino acids. Sequenced sample: peripheral blood. The receptor was isolated from a man aged 60 to 75 with active COVID-19. The V and J genes are TRBV3-1 (or the pseudogene TRBV3-2) and TRBJ2-7; D might be TRBD2 (6 bases). This CDR3 reads CASSQAASDTYEQYF. DNA for the CDR3: TGTGCCAGCAGCCAAGCGGCTAGCGACACCTACGAGCAGTACTTC.